This T cell receptor (beta chain) was profiled in a study of CD8 T cells in Susac syndrome. Study-wide background: Clinically active disease was present in more than five of the sequenced Susac syndrome patients. About 8 of these patients were in remission. At blood draw, Susac syndrome patients were therapy-naive, on corticosteroids, or on intravenous immunoglobulin alone. Findings of the study overall: There were fewer than 20 Susac-specific public clones in total CD8+ repertoires and roughly five in CD8+ TEMRA repertoires.

Reverse transcription used about 0.45 to 1 ug RNA and random hexamers. The amplification used immunoSEQ multiplex PCR on TCR beta CDR3; it spanned 54 Vbeta and 13 Jbeta. TCRdb processed the immunoSEQ multiplex PCR reads anew with MiXCR; each CDR3 protein has one entry. Here the sample spans around 150,000 distinct CDR3 sequences, roughly 94% being singletons. There are 10 residues in the CDR3. The V end lost 2 bases, the J end lost 4 bases, and 0 bases lay between the germline ends. This clonotype has a handful of counts. Its antigen is currently unknown. Sequenced sample: CD8+ T cells from PBMCs. The sequence derives from a human donor with Susac syndrome. The chain employs TRBV12-3 or TRBV12-4 and TRBJ2-7; no clear D. The CDR3 DNA reads as TGTGCCAGCAGTTTATACGAGCAGTACTTC. Encoded protein: CASSLYEQYF.